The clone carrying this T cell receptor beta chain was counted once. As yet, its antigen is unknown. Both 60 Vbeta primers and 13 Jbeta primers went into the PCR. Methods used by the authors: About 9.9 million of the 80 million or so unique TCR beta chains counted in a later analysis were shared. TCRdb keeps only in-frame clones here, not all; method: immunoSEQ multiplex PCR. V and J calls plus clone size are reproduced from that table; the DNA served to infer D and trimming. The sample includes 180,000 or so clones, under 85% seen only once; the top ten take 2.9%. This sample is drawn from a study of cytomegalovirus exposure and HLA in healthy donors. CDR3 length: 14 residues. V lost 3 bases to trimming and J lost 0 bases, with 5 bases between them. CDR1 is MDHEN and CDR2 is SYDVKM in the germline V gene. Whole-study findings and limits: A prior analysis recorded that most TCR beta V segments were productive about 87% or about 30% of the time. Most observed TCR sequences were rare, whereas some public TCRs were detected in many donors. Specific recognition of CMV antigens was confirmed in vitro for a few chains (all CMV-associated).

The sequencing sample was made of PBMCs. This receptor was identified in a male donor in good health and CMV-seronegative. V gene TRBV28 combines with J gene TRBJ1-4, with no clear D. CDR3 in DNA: TGTGCCAGCAGTTTGGGCACAACTAATGAAAAACTGTTTTTT. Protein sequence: CASSLGTTNEKLFF.